This T cell receptor (beta chain) was sequenced during a study of blood T cell repertoires in COVID-19. Turning to the study itself: The United States, Italy and Spain supplied acute and convalescent COVID-19 samples. The cDNA or gDNA used as material had been derived from T cells, B-cell-depleted T cells, or PBMCs.

Authors' analysis steps: Amplification with reference gene primers provided the estimates of nucleated cell counts. Sequencing was performed with immunoSEQ multiplex PCR; in TCRdb, only in-frame clones are kept and a portion is missing. V and J calls and clone size are copied from that table; D and trimming were computed from the DNA. The sample lists more than 95,000 clones, roughly four fifths occurring once. Trimming cost V 3 bases and J 0 bases, with 14 bases left between them. This CDR3 has 17 amino acids. Germline V CDR1 and CDR2: SGHTA, FQGNSA. The source material was peripheral blood. The receptor was isolated from a man between 65 and 85 years old with active or convalescent COVID-19. V usage is TRBV7-2 and J usage is TRBJ1-4; a weak D match, TRBD1 (6 bases). CDR3 nucleotide sequence: TGTGCCAGCAGCTTGCGGGGGCCGGCTGCAACTAATGAAAAACTGTTTTTT. Protein sequence: CASSLRGPAATNEKLFF.